The rows below give T cell receptor beta chains drawn from one sample of a study of T cell responses to AZD1222 COVID-19 vaccine. TCRdb keeps only in-frame clones here, not all; method: immunoSEQ multiplex PCR. The table records approximately 170,000 clones, about 83% of them present only once. The sample in question was peripheral blood, obtained 28 days after the second AZD1222 dose. The receptors were sampled from an adult who received the AZD1222 COVID-19 vaccine. The CDR3 runs from the conserved cysteine through the conserved F or W. A D gene is named only where the DNA matches it firmly. Clone size is not always given. Where it is, it says once, few, many or a class for expanded clones.

D: NA; length: 15; V: TRBV5-5; size: few; J: TRBJ2-7; CDR3: CASSLEGRGPYEQYF; DNA: TGTGCCAGCAGCTTGGAGGGCAGGGGTCCGTACGAGCAGTACTTC
D: TRBD1; length: 16; V: TRBV18; size: NA; J: TRBJ1-1; CDR3: CASSPTGGSMNTEAFF; DNA: TGTGCCAGCTCACCTACAGGGGGCAGTATGAACACTGAAGCTTTCTTT
D: TRBD1; length: 13; V: TRBV10-3; size: NA; J: TRBJ2-5; CDR3: CAISGGQQETQYF; DNA: TGTGCCATCAGTGGGGGACAGCAAGAGACCCAGTACTTC
D: TRBD2; length: 14; V: TRBV15; size: NA; J: TRBJ2-1; CDR3: CATSRDRLAEEQFF; DNA: TGTGCCACCAGCAGAGATCGACTAGCGGAAGAGCAGTTCTTC
D: NA; length: 15; V: TRBV23-1; size: NA; J: TRBJ1-2; CDR3: CASSQVRGLPYGYTF; DNA: TGCGCCAGCAGTCAAGTCAGAGGATTACCCTATGGCTACACCTTC
D: NA; length: 14; V: TRBV5-4; size: NA; J: TRBJ2-7; CDR3: CASAPLTGSYEQYF; DNA: TGTGCCAGCGCCCCCCTGACAGGTTCCTACGAGCAGTACTTC
D: TRBD1; length: 14; V: TRBV7-8; size: NA; J: TRBJ2-3; CDR3: CASSRTGGLDTQYF; DNA: TGTGCCAGCAGCAGGACAGGGGGGTTGGATACGCAGTATTTT
D: NA; length: 14; V: TRBV10-1; size: NA; J: TRBJ2-5; CDR3: CASRGRDIQESQYF; DNA: TGCGCCAGCAGGGGCCGGGACATCCAAGAGAGCCAGTACTTC
D: TRBD1; length: 14; V: TRBV3-1/TRBV3-2; size: NA; J: TRBJ2-7; CDR3: CASSRRDRGWEQYF; DNA: TGTGCCAGCAGCCGCCGGGACAGGGGCTGGGAGCAGTACTTC
D: NA; length: 13; V: TRBV5-3; size: NA; J: TRBJ2-5; CDR3: CARSNNEEETQYF; DNA: TGTGCCAGAAGCAATAACGAGGAAGAGACCCAGTACTTC
D: NA; length: 14; V: TRBV5-1; size: NA; J: TRBJ1-4; CDR3: CASSFGSTNEKLFF; DNA: TGCGCCAGCAGCTTTGGTAGTACTAATGAAAAACTGTTTTTT
D: NA; length: 16; V: TRBV6-2/TRBV6-3; size: NA; J: TRBJ2-7; CDR3: CASSPKRDSPAYEQYF; DNA: TGTGCCAGCAGTCCGAAGAGGGACTCCCCAGCCTACGAGCAGTACTTC
D: NA; length: 16; V: TRBV7-8; size: NA; J: TRBJ2-1; CDR3: CASSSIRGVGRSEQFF; DNA: TGTGCCAGCAGCTCGATTAGGGGGGTTGGAAGAAGTGAGCAGTTCTTC
D: NA; length: 12; V: TRBV30; size: NA; J: TRBJ1-5; CDR3: CAGGRGGQPQHF; DNA: TGTGCCGGGGGGAGGGGAGGTCAGCCCCAGCATTTT
D: NA; length: 14; V: TRBV27; size: once; J: TRBJ2-6; CDR3: CASSFRTGANVLTF; DNA: TGTGCCAGCAGTTTCCGAACTGGGGCCAACGTCCTGACTTTC
D: TRBD2; length: 12; V: TRBV12-3/TRBV12-4; size: NA; J: TRBJ2-1; CDR3: CASSPGGPEQFF; DNA: TGTGCCAGCAGTCCGGGGGGGCCCGAGCAGTTCTTC
D: TRBD1; length: 16; V: TRBV6-5; size: once; J: TRBJ1-5; CDR3: CASSYGQGNSNQPQHF; DNA: TGTGCCAGCAGTTACGGACAGGGAAATAGCAATCAGCCCCAGCATTTT
D: NA; length: 16; V: TRBV19; size: NA; J: TRBJ1-5; CDR3: CASSTLGADSNQPQHF; DNA: TGTGCCAGTAGTACCCTCGGGGCTGATAGCAATCAGCCCCAGCATTTT
D: TRBD2; length: 14; V: TRBV2; size: NA; J: TRBJ2-7; CDR3: CASKEGPSGGEQYF; DNA: TGTGCCAGCAAGGAGGGCCCCTCGGGAGGAGAGCAGTACTTC
D: NA; length: 17; V: TRBV7-6; size: NA; J: TRBJ2-5; CDR3: CASSPRDTATHGGTQYF; DNA: TGTGCCAGCAGCCCCCGGGACACAGCAACTCATGGCGGGACCCAGTACTTC
D: NA; length: 17; V: TRBV4-1; size: NA; J: TRBJ1-6; CDR3: CASSQEVRSGADSPLHF; DNA: TGCGCCAGCAGCCAAGAGGTTAGGTCCGGAGCGGATTCACCCCTCCACTTT
D: NA; length: 12; V: TRBV3-1/TRBV3-2; size: NA; J: TRBJ1-2; CDR3: CASSPGTGGYTF; DNA: TGTGCCAGCAGCCCGGGGACTGGGGGCTACACCTTC
D: TRBD2; length: 15; V: TRBV11-2; size: NA; J: TRBJ2-1; CDR3: CASSLSGGPYNEQFF; DNA: TGTGCCAGCAGTCTAAGCGGGGGCCCCTACAATGAGCAGTTCTTC
D: NA; length: 16; V: TRBV29-1; size: NA; J: TRBJ1-3; CDR3: CSGPDVGICSGNTIYF; DNA: TGCAGCGGTCCTGACGTTGGCATTTGTTCTGGAAACACCATATATTTT
D: NA; length: 13; V: TRBV6-1; size: NA; J: TRBJ2-5; CDR3: CASSELGRETQYF; DNA: TGTGCCAGCAGTGAACTGGGCAGGGAGACCCAGTACTTC
D: NA; length: 13; V: TRBV5-4; size: once; J: TRBJ2-1; CDR3: CASSLSPRDEQFF; DNA: TGTGCCAGCAGCTTGTCCCCGAGGGATGAGCAGTTCTTC
D: NA; length: 14; V: TRBV9; size: NA; J: TRBJ2-3; CDR3: CASSERQSTDTQYF; DNA: TGTGCCAGCAGCGAAAGACAGAGCACAGATACGCAGTATTTT
D: NA; length: 16; V: TRBV5-6; size: NA; J: TRBJ1-1; CDR3: CASSLEEGSIGTEAFF; DNA: TGTGCCAGCAGCTTGGAAGAAGGTAGTATCGGGACTGAAGCTTTCTTT
D: NA; length: 14; V: TRBV19; size: NA; J: TRBJ1-4; CDR3: CASSIGGLYEKLFF; DNA: TGTGCCAGTAGCATCGGGGGGCTTTACGAAAAACTGTTTTTT
D: TRBD1; length: 18; V: TRBV19; size: few; J: TRBJ2-6; CDR3: CASSTRGKQGAGANVLTF; DNA: TGTGCCAGTAGTACCAGGGGGAAACAGGGAGCTGGGGCCAACGTCCTGACTTTC
D: TRBD1; length: 15; V: TRBV18; size: NA; J: TRBJ2-7; CDR3: CASSPNRGFRNEQYF; DNA: TGTGCCAGCTCACCCAACAGGGGTTTTAGGAACGAGCAGTACTTC
D: NA; length: 14; V: TRBV2; size: NA; J: TRBJ1-4; CDR3: CASSVRGENEKLFF; DNA: TGTGCCAGCAGTGTCAGAGGGGAGAATGAAAAACTGTTTTTT
D: TRBD1; length: 16; V: TRBV4-3; size: once; J: TRBJ1-6; CDR3: CASSQDPPGGNSPLHF; DNA: TGCGCCAGCAGCCAAGACCCTCCAGGGGGCAATTCACCCCTCCACTTT
D: TRBD1; length: 16; V: TRBV5-5; size: NA; J: TRBJ1-6; CDR3: CASTPGTGVSSSPLHF; DNA: TGTGCCAGCACTCCCGGGACAGGGGTTTCAAGTTCACCCCTCCACTTT
D: NA; length: 16; V: TRBV27; size: once; J: TRBJ2-7; CDR3: CASRPPTGLSSYEQYF; DNA: TGTGCCAGCAGGCCCCCTACAGGGTTGTCATCCTACGAGCAGTACTTC
D: TRBD2; length: 14; V: TRBV6-5; size: NA; J: TRBJ2-7; CDR3: CASSYAGGAYEQYF; DNA: TGTGCCAGCAGTTACGCGGGGGGGGCGTACGAGCAGTACTTC
D: NA; length: 16; V: TRBV5-6; size: NA; J: TRBJ2-6; CDR3: CASSLLVSSGANVLTF; DNA: TGTGCCAGCAGCTTGCTTGTGAGCTCTGGGGCCAACGTCCTGACTTTC
D: NA; length: 14; V: TRBV7-8; size: once; J: TRBJ1-5; CDR3: CASSAGDGNQPQHF; DNA: TGTGCCAGCAGCGCAGGGGATGGCAATCAGCCCCAGCATTTT
D: NA; length: 20; V: TRBV4-3; size: NA; J: TRBJ2-6; CDR3: CASSQDRGLAGLSGANVLTF; DNA: TGCGCCAGCAGCCAAGATCGGGGCCTCGCAGGCCTCTCTGGGGCCAACGTCCTGACTTTC
D: TRBD1; length: 12; V: TRBV12-3/TRBV12-4; size: once; J: TRBJ1-2; CDR3: CASSPDRVSYTF; DNA: TGTGCCAGCAGCCCCGACAGGGTGAGCTACACCTTC
D: NA; length: 12; V: TRBV12-3/TRBV12-4; size: NA; J: TRBJ1-5; CDR3: CASSLAGQPQHF; DNA: TGTGCCAGCAGCCTGGCCGGGCAGCCCCAGCATTTT
D: NA; length: 13; V: TRBV5-4; size: NA; J: TRBJ2-1; CDR3: CASSSQEYNEQFF; DNA: TGTGCCAGCAGCTCACAGGAGTACAATGAGCAGTTCTTC
D: TRBD1; length: 17; V: TRBV5-5; size: NA; J: TRBJ1-1; CDR3: CASSWSGAGGPKNEAFF; DNA: TGTGCCAGCAGCTGGAGCGGGGCAGGGGGCCCGAAAAATGAAGCTTTCTTT
D: NA; length: 15; V: TRBV9; size: NA; J: TRBJ2-1; CDR3: CASSVGLTPYNEQFF; DNA: TGTGCCAGCAGCGTAGGACTGACCCCGTACAATGAGCAGTTCTTC
D: NA; length: 13; V: TRBV27; size: NA; J: TRBJ2-7; CDR3: CASSLSRVNEQYF; DNA: TGTGCCAGCAGTTTAAGCAGGGTAAACGAGCAGTACTTC
D: TRBD1; length: 15; V: TRBV7-8; size: NA; J: TRBJ1-2; CDR3: CASSPRDRGFNGYTF; DNA: TGTGCCAGCAGCCCAAGGGACAGGGGTTTCAATGGCTACACCTTC
D: NA; length: 13; V: TRBV10-3; size: NA; J: TRBJ1-3; CDR3: CAISEGAGNTIYF; DNA: TGTGCCATCAGCGAGGGAGCGGGAAACACCATATATTTT
D: TRBD2; length: 16; V: TRBV9; size: NA; J: TRBJ2-3; CDR3: CASSETAGGRTDTQYF; DNA: TGTGCCAGCAGCGAGACAGCGGGGGGAAGGACAGATACGCAGTATTTT
D: NA; length: 13; V: TRBV15; size: NA; J: TRBJ1-3; CDR3: CATGQSRGNTIYF; DNA: TGTGCCACCGGGCAATCTCGGGGAAACACCATATATTTT
D: NA; length: 15; V: TRBV5-1; size: NA; J: TRBJ1-1; CDR3: CASSLDPATNTEAFF; DNA: TGCGCCAGCAGCTTGGACCCTGCGACGAACACTGAAGCTTTCTTT
D: NA; length: 20; V: TRBV15; size: NA; J: TRBJ1-3; CDR3: CATSRDIRARTSKLRNTIYF; DNA: TGTGCCACCAGCAGAGATATTCGAGCCCGGACTTCTAAGCTCCGAAACACCATATATTTT
D: TRBD1; length: 13; V: TRBV7-9; size: NA; J: TRBJ1-2; CDR3: CASMEGASYGYTF; DNA: TGTGCCAGCATGGAGGGGGCGAGCTATGGCTACACCTTC
D: NA; length: 18; V: TRBV5-6; size: NA; J: TRBJ1-2; CDR3: CASSSGIGRARTNYGYTF; DNA: TGTGCCAGCAGTTCCGGGATCGGACGCGCCCGAACTAACTATGGCTACACCTTC